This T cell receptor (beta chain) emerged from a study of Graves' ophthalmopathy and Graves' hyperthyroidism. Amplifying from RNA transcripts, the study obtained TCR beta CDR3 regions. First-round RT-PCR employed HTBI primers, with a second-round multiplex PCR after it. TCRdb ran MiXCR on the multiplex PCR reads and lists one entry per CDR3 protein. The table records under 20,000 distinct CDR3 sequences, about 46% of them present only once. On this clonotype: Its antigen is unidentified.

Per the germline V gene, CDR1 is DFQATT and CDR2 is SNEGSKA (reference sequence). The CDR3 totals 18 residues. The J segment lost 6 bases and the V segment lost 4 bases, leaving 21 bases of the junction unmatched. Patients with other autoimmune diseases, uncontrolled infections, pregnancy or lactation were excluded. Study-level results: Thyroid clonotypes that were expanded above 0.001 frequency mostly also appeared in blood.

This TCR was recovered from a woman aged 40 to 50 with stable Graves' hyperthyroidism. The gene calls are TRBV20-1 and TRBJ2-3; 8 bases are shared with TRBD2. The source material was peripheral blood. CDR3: CSAMPPSGYSRGDDTQYF. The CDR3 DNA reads TGCAGTGCTATGCCACCTAGCGGGTACTCAAGGGGGGATGATACGCAGTATTTT.